The sequence of this T cell receptor beta chain was determined in a study of blood T cells in healthy people across ages. Study-wide results and limits: Naive T cell percentage and TCR beta diversity correlated strongly.

With a J-beta primer mix and a sample-barcoded 5' primer, a second PCR ran about 6 to 11 cycles. Carrying 12 random nucleotides, a template-switch adaptor labeled each individual cDNA molecule. From the 5' RACE reads, TCRdb called clonotypes with MiXCR, one entry per CDR3 protein. In the table there are approximately 680,000 distinct CDR3 sequences, approximately 31% of which are singletons. The study drew donors from healthy Caucasian individuals in Russia aged 6 to 90. Approximately 9 milliliters of peripheral blood were drawn from each donor into EDTA-treated tubes. As regards this clonotype: Its antigen is undetermined.

The length of the CDR3 is 16 residues. Trimming took off 4 bases at V and 0 bases at J, with 15 bases between the two ends. Germline CDR1 WSHSY, CDR2 SAAADI. The chain has TRBV10-2 and TRBJ1-1, with D unresolved. The sequenced material came from blood. This receptor was obtained from a woman over 75 in good health. The DNA for the CDR3 is TGCGCCAGCAGTGGGTGGGGAAATTCCATGAACACTGAAGCTTTCTTT. This translates into CASSGWGNSMNTEAFF.